A single TCR beta chain is shown here with its context. This sample stems from a study of blood T cell repertoires in COVID-19. The trim removed 4 bases at V and 0 bases at J, leaving 5 bases unmatched. This CDR3 is 15 amino acids long. From germline, CDR1 is MNHEY and CDR2 SVGAGI. TCRdb's copy holds only in-frame clones and misses some; the assay was immunoSEQ multiplex PCR. The sample lists about 51,000 clones, 70% to 90% seen once, with around 1.4% in the top ten. The receptor was derived from a man in his sixties with acute or convalescent COVID-19. V gene TRBV6-5 combines with J gene TRBJ2-7, with TRBD1 identical over 8 bases. Specimen: peripheral blood. This chain's CDR3 is CASSLTGVLSYEQYF. Written as DNA, the CDR3 is TGTGCCAGCAGTTTGACAGGGGTCCTCTCCTACGAGCAGTACTTC.